This TCR beta chain was recovered during a study of human T cells and chemical hapten exposure. Whole-study results and caveats: Sensitizing to DPC left TCRs with a frequency above 1 in 1000 unaltered.

This clonotype was counted at least ten times. Its antigen remains unidentified. Under the authors' procedure: 90,000 to 100,000 TCRs per sample was the median, with a range of about 20,000 to 690,600. TCRdb re-derived calls from the RACE reads in MiXCR, one entry per CDR3 protein. TCRdb, rather than the study authors, made the V and J calls. The table has more than 75,000 distinct CDR3 sequences, over 8.5% seen once. The CDR3 is 14 residues long. With V trimmed by 5 bases and J by 4 bases, 8 bases remained unmatched. Germline values: CDR1 MNHEY, CDR2 SMNVEV (reference sequence). Time point reported: healthy volunteer bleed at 6 weeks. Someone pulled total RNA out of unfractionated whole blood.

The clonotype originates from a male donor in good health. Some clones in this sample may be carry-over from other donors' samples. The genes are TRBV27 and TRBJ2-7; 7 positions match TRBD1. Sequencing used whole blood. CDR3 in amino acids: CASSTGDQVYEQYF. The CDR3 DNA is TGTGCCAGCAGTACAGGGGATCAGGTGTACGAGCAGTACTTC.